Listed below are T cell receptor beta chains from one sample, sequenced in a study of HIV-infected patients and healthy controls. TCRdb analysed the 5' RACE reads with MiXCR anew, one entry per CDR3 protein. Of 8,000 to 11,000 distinct CDR3 sequences listed, 6.5% to 10% were seen once; the top ten hold roughly 3.6%. The sequenced sample was blood. The receptors shown here come from an adult in good health. Both conserved end residues are part of each CDR3. A D gene is named only where the DNA matches it firmly. Only some rows state a clone size, as once, few, many or a class for expanded clones.

V,D,size,J,CDR3,DNA
TRBV19,TRBD1,many,TRBJ1-1,CASRSGTVGGNTEAFF,TGTGCCAGTAGGTCCGGGACAGTCGGTGGAAACACTGAAGCTTTCTTT
TRBV5-4,-,-,TRBJ1-5,CASSFDPSGNQPQHF,TGTGCCAGCAGCTTCGATCCCAGCGGCAATCAGCCCCAGCATTTT
TRBV15,-,medium-sized,TRBJ1-1,CATSREGGHNTEAFF,TGTGCCACCAGCAGAGAAGGGGGTCATAACACTGAAGCTTTCTTT
TRBV19,TRBD1,many,TRBJ2-7,CASSSWGTGTYEQYF,TGTGCCAGTAGTTCTTGGGGGACAGGGACCTACGAGCAGTACTTC
TRBV6-5,-,many,TRBJ1-5,CASSVQGGQPQHF,TGTGCCAGCAGCGTACAGGGAGGACAGCCCCAGCATTTT
TRBV6-5,TRBD1,medium-sized,TRBJ2-3,CASSVTGHATDTQYF,TGTGCCAGCAGCGTGACAGGGCACGCAACAGATACGCAGTATTTT
TRBV12-3/TRBV12-4,-,many,TRBJ2-2,CASSSGTGELFF,TGTGCCAGCAGTTCGGGGACCGGGGAGCTGTTTTTT
TRBV12-3/TRBV12-4,TRBD1,few,TRBJ2-7,CASSIRWGTGVGEQYF,TGTGCCAGCAGCATACGGTGGGGGACAGGGGTCGGCGAGCAGTACTTC
TRBV2,-,-,TRBJ1-6,CASRSGAPNSPLHF,TGTGCCAGCAGATCAGGGGCCCCTAATTCACCCCTCCACTTT
TRBV2,-,many,TRBJ1-1,CASSDGQLNTEAFF,TGTGCCAGCAGTGACGGGCAGCTGAACACTGAAGCTTTCTTT
TRBV29-1,TRBD2,-,TRBJ2-1,CSVEGLAGGEDEQFF,TGCAGCGTTGAAGGACTAGCGGGGGGGGAGGATGAGCAGTTCTTC
TRBV6-6,TRBD2,-,TRBJ2-3,CASKSGGGGTDTQYF,TGTGCCAGCAAATCCGGCGGGGGGGGTACAGATACGCAGTATTTT
TRBV6-1,-,medium-sized,TRBJ1-1,CASRKVQGGTEAFF,TGTGCCAGCAGGAAAGTACAGGGAGGGACTGAAGCTTTCTTT
TRBV12-3/TRBV12-4,-,many,TRBJ1-3,CASTKGPGNTIYF,TGTGCCAGCACCAAAGGGCCTGGAAACACCATATATTTT
TRBV12-3/TRBV12-4,-,many,TRBJ2-1,CASSLDIPYNEQFF,TGTGCCAGCAGTTTAGATATCCCCTACAATGAGCAGTTCTTC
TRBV6-4,TRBD2,medium-sized,TRBJ2-1,CASSDIAAGGNNEQFF,TGTGCCAGCAGTGACATAGCAGCGGGGGGGAATAATGAGCAGTTCTTC
TRBV7-2,-,many,TRBJ2-7,CASTFVTAEQYF,TGTGCCAGCACCTTCGTGACGGCCGAGCAGTACTTC
TRBV20-1,-,many,TRBJ1-2,CSANTNYGYTF,TGCAGTGCTAACACTAACTATGGCTACACCTTC
TRBV19,TRBD1,-,TRBJ1-2,CASSPDRGQDYGYTF,TGTGCCAGTAGTCCGGACAGGGGGCAGGACTATGGCTACACCTTC
TRBV5-4,TRBD1,-,TRBJ1-2,CASSLRTGYNYGYTF,TGTGCCAGCAGCTTACGGACAGGATATAACTATGGCTACACCTTC
TRBV6-1,TRBD1,-,TRBJ2-7,CASSEPGQGANEQYF,TGTGCCAGCAGTGAGCCGGGACAGGGGGCCAACGAGCAGTACTTC
TRBV3-1,-,medium-sized,TRBJ1-6,CASTLGRNSPLHF,TGTGCCAGCACCCTTGGCCGGAATTCACCCCTCCACTTT
TRBV20-1,TRBD2,few,TRBJ2-3,CSAPRAGGAGDTQYF,TGCAGTGCTCCCAGAGCGGGGGGGGCTGGAGATACGCAGTATTTT
TRBV4-1,-,medium-sized,TRBJ1-3,CASSLGPSGAGNTIYF,TGCGCCAGCAGCCTAGGACCCTCGGGGGCCGGAAACACCATATATTTT
TRBV20-1,TRBD1,many,TRBJ2-7,CSARDTTGGRYEQYF,TGCAGTGCTAGAGACACGACAGGGGGCAGGTACGAGCAGTACTTC
TRBV20-1,-,medium-sized,TRBJ2-2,CSASPLLHSGELFF,TGCAGTGCTAGCCCTCTCCTCCATAGCGGGGAGCTGTTTTTT
TRBV13,-,medium-sized,TRBJ2-5,CASRLRVGETQYF,TGTGCCAGCAGGTTACGGGTCGGGGAGACCCAGTACTTC
TRBV20-1,-,medium-sized,TRBJ1-6,CSARDDDSPLHF,TGCAGTGCTAGAGATGACGATTCACCCCTCCACTTT
TRBV19,-,few,TRBJ1-2,CASSMGEANYGYTF,TGTGCCAGTAGTATGGGTGAAGCTAACTATGGCTACACCTTC
TRBV5-6,TRBD1,medium-sized,TRBJ2-7,CASSYYSTGVESYEQYF,TGTGCCAGCAGCTATTATTCTACAGGGGTCGAATCCTACGAGCAGTACTTC
TRBV5-6,-,many,TRBJ1-2,CASSSAGYNYGYTF,TGTGCCAGCAGCTCCGCCGGTTACAACTATGGCTACACCTTC
TRBV6-5,-,few,TRBJ1-5,CASSYSKSAQPQHF,TGTGCCAGCAGTTACTCGAAGTCGGCTCAGCCCCAGCATTTT
TRBV13,-,many,TRBJ2-7,CASSRQGGGPYF,TGTGCCAGCAGCCGACAGGGAGGGGGTCCGTACTTC
TRBV5-1,TRBD1,medium-sized,TRBJ2-1,CASTGQGSGYNEQFF,TGCGCCAGCACGGGACAGGGGTCCGGCTACAATGAGCAGTTCTTC
TRBV20-1,-,many,TRBJ1-1,CSAARTTEAFF,TGCAGTGCTGCAAGGACCACTGAAGCTTTCTTT